The source of this T cell receptor (beta chain) is a study of T cells in Graves' hyperthyroidism and ophthalmopathy. Ten or more counts support this clonotype. Researchers amplified the TCR beta CDR3 regions from RNA transcripts. HTBI primers were used for first-round RT-PCR of the TCR CDR3. TCRdb passed the multiplex PCR reads through MiXCR, listing each CDR3 protein once. The table includes hundreds of thousands of distinct CDR3 sequences, over 15% detected once. Per germline, CDR1 SNHLY and CDR2 FYNNEI. This CDR3 has 15 amino acids. V lost 6 bases and J lost 10, with 24 bases in between. Newly diagnosed patients aged 18 to 65 had hyperthyroidism of under 2 months' duration.

Source material: blood. The clonotype comes from a woman aged 45 to 65 with Graves' hyperthyroidism that later progressed to Graves' ophthalmopathy. The chain carries TRBV2 and TRBJ1-1; TRBD1 might be the D (6 bases). CDR3 loop: CASRPGQRTTFGAFF. The CDR3 bases are TGTGCCAGCAGGCCCGGACAGAGGACCACCTTTGGAGCTTTCTTT.